This TCR beta chain was identified in a study of shared clonotypes between healthy human individuals. Profiling relied on immunoSEQ multiplex PCR, and the TCRdb table lists in-frame clones only, not all of them. The profile covers about 320,000 clones, with around 87% appearing a single time and about a sixth taken by the ten largest. V lost 3 bases to trimming and J lost 5 bases, with 19 bases between them. Germline V lookup: CDR1 SEHNR, CDR2 FQNEAQ (reference sequence). The CDR3 spans 16 residues. This chain connects TRBV7-9 to TRBJ2-5, with no clear D. The TCR originated in a man aged 18 to 35 in good health. Material for sequencing was memory CD8+ T cells sorted from blood. Subset here: CD45RO+ cells pooled with CCR7-negative TemRA cells. The CDR3 region has the DNA TGTGCCAGCAGCTTCCACCCCTGGACCTGGCGGGAGACCCAGTACTTC. Protein sequence: CASSFHPWTWRETQYF.